The clone carrying this T cell receptor beta chain came up many times. The CDR3 length is 13 residues. Germline CDR1 and CDR2: MNHNS and SASEGT. V lost 6 bases and J lost 6; bases outside the gene matches: 4. The investigators amplified TCR beta CDR3 regions from RNA transcripts. Carried out on the TCR CDR3, a first-round RT-PCR used the HTBI primer set. TCRdb itself ran the multiplex PCR reads through MiXCR, one entry per CDR3 protein. Of hundreds of thousands of distinct CDR3 sequences in the sample, 13% to 15% were seen once. This sample was included in a study of T cells in Graves' hyperthyroidism and ophthalmopathy.

The chain employs TRBV6-1 and TRBJ1-5; 8 bases are shared with TRBD1. The source is a woman aged 18-30 years with Graves' hyperthyroidism. Sequencing was carried out using blood. CDR3 nucleotide sequence: TGTGCCAGCAGCCCAGGGGGCGGTCAGCCCCAGCATTTT. It yields the protein CASSPGGGQPQHF.